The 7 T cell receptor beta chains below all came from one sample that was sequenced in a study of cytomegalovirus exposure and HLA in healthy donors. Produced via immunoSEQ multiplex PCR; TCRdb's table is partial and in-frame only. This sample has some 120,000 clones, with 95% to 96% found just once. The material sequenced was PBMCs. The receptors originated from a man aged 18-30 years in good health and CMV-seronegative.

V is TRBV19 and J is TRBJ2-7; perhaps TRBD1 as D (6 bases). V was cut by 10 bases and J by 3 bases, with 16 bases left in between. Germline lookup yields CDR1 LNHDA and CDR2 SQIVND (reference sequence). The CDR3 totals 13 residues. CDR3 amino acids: CATQPQQGYEQYF. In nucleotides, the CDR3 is TGTGCCACCCAACCCCAACAGGGCTACGAGCAGTACTTC. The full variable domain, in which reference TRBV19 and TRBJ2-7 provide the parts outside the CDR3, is DGGITQSPKYLFRKEGQNVTLSCEQNLNHDAMYWYRQDPGQGLRLIYYSQIVNDFQKGDIAEGYSVSREKKESFPLTVTSAQKNPTAFYLCATQPQQGYEQYFGPGTRLTVT.

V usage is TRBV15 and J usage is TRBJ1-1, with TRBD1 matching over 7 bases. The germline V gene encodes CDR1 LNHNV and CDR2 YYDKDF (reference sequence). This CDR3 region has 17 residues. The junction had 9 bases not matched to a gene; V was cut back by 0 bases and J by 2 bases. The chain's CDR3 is CATSRETPGTDNTEAFF. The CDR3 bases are TGTGCCACCAGCAGAGAAACCCCGGGGACAGACAACACTGAAGCTTTCTTT.

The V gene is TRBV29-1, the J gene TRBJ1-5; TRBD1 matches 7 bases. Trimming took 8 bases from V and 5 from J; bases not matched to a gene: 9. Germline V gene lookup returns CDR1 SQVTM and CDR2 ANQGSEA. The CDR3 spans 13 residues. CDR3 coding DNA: TGCAGCTATAACAGGGGAATGGATCAGCCCCAGCATTTT. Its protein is CSYNRGMDQPQHF.

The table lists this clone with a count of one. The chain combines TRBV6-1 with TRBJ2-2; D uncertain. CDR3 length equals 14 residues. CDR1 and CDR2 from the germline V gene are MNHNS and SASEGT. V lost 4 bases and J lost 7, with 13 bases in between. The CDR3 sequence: CASSGPRMSGELFF. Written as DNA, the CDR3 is TGTGCCAGCAGTGGACCTAGGATGAGCGGGGAGCTGTTTTTT.

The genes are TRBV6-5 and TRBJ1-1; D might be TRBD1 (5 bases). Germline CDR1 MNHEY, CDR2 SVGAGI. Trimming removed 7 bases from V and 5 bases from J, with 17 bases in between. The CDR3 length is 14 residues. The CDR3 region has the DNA TGTGCCAGCACCCGTTCGGGGGTTGGGACTGAAGCTTTCTTT. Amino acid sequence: CASTRSGVGTEAFF.

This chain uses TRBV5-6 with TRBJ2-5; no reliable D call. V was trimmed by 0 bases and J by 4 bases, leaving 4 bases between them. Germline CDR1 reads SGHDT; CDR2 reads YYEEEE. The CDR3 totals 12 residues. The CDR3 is CASSLAIETQYF. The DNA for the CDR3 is TGTGCCAGCAGCTTGGCCATAGAGACCCAGTACTTC.

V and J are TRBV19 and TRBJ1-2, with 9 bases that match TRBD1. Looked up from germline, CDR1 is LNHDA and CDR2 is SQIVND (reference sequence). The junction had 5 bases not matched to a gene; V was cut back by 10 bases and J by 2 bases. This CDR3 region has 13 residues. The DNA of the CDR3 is TGTGCCATAGACGACAGGGGGAACTATGGCTACACCTTC. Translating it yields CAIDDRGNYGYTF.